This TCR beta chain originates from a study of blood T cell repertoires in COVID-19. Whole-study context: Sites in the United States, Italy and Spain provided acute and convalescent COVID-19 samples.

Seattle-derived patients entered the study during active infection and were followed longitudinally. Germline V gives CDR1 MNHEY, CDR2 SVGAGI. The CDR3 is 16 amino acids. J was trimmed by 2 bases and V by 0 bases; bases with no gene match: 7. As handled by the study authors: Amplification of reference gene primers was used by the study to estimate nucleated cell counts. Only in-frame clones appear in the TCRdb table, and some are missing; sequencing was by immunoSEQ multiplex PCR. D and trimming come from the DNA, and the V and J calls and clone size come from that table. The sample yields about 160,000 clones, 79% seen once.

The sequence was obtained from a woman aged 55-70 years with COVID-19, enrolled during active disease. Sequencing was done on a sample of peripheral blood. The chain joins TRBV6-5 to TRBJ2-7; 7 nucleotides line up with TRBD1. This CDR3 reads CASSYSGTASPYEQYF. In DNA form, the CDR3 reads TGTGCCAGCAGTTACTCTGGGACAGCCTCACCCTACGAGCAGTACTTC.